The 31 T cell receptor beta chains below were found in one sample sequenced in a study of T-cell memory formation after mild COVID-19. TCRdb passed the 5' RACE reads through MiXCR, listing each CDR3 protein once. The sample carries 380,000 or so distinct CDR3 sequences, roughly an eighth recorded once. The sample comprised PBMCs or a T cell subset sorted from them (not recorded which). These receptors all come from a man aged 18 to 30 who had mild COVID-19 (a few samples of this study predate the infection). Cell type and time point are not known.

This clonotype has at least ten counts. The chain carries TRBV10-3 and TRBJ1-5; 7 nucleotides align to TRBD1. After removal of 2 bases from V and 5 bases from J, the junction contained 6 bases not matched to a gene. Per the germline V gene, CDR1 is ENHRY and CDR2 is SYGVKD. The CDR3 totals 15 residues. CDR3 in DNA: TGTGCCATCAGTGAGCCAGGACAGGATGATCAGCCCCAGCATTTT. Translating gives CAISEPGQDDQPQHF.

This clonotype has more than one count but fewer than ten. This chain uses TRBV6-5 with TRBJ2-2; D not resolved. Deletions cut 0 bases from V and 0 bases from J, with 11 bases between. The CDR3 is made up of 17 amino acids. The germline V gene has CDR1 MNHEY and CDR2 SVGAGI. CDR3 protein: CASSYSDSSANTGELFF. Written as DNA, the CDR3 is TGTGCCAGCAGTTACTCAGATAGCAGCGCGAACACCGGGGAGCTGTTTTTT.

In its sample, this clonotype was seen a few times. The rearrangement joins TRBV5-1 to TRBJ2-1; D uncertain. Germline CDR1 SGHRS, CDR2 YFSETQ. The CDR3 extends over 15 amino acids. The V end lost 0 bases, the J end lost 4 bases, and 11 bases lay between the germline ends. The CDR3 DNA reads TGCGCCAGCAGCTTGGTGTTTTCCGGATACAATGAGCAGTTCTTC. This gives the protein CASSLVFSGYNEQFF.

This clonotype was recorded a few times. The chain uses TRBV29-1 and TRBJ1-2; a possible D gene is TRBD1 (6 bases). There are 13 residues in the CDR3. CDR1 and CDR2 from the germline V gene are SQVTM and ANQGSEA. V was clipped by 7 bases and J by 0 bases, with 12 bases between them. For the CDR3, the DNA is TGCAGCGCCCGGGACACGACTAACTATGGCTACACCTTC. This translates into CSARDTTNYGYTF.

This chain uses TRBV3-1 with TRBJ2-1; 8 bases are shared with TRBD2. The CDR3 runs 15 residues. Germline lookup yields CDR1 LGHDT and CDR2 YNNKEL (reference sequence). V shed 2 bases, J shed 5 bases, and the junction held 5 bases outside the gene matches. The CDR3 DNA is TGTGCCAGCAGCCAAATGGGACTAGTAAACAATGAGCAGTTCTTC. This codes for CASSQMGLVNNEQFF.

The sample holds a few counts of this clonotype. The CDR3 DNA is TGTGCCAGCAGAAACAGGGGCCACTATGGCTACACCTTC. Translation gives CASRNRGHYGYTF. The chain uses TRBV6-5 and TRBJ1-2; 7 bases match TRBD1. The CDR3 is 13 residues long. The J segment lost 3 bases and the V segment lost 6 bases, leaving 4 bases of the junction unmatched. Germline lookup yields CDR1 MNHEY and CDR2 SVGAGI.

The table lists this clonotype with a few counts. The rearrangement uses TRBV7-7 and TRBJ2-5, with 14 bases identical to TRBD2. The CDR3 is 16 amino acids. The trim removed 5 bases at V and 5 bases at J, leaving 7 bases unmatched. Germline lookup yields CDR1 SSHAT and CDR2 FNYEAQ (reference sequence). The CDR3 DNA follows: TGTGCCAGCAGCCCACCTCGGACTAGCGGGGGGGAGACCCAGTACTTC. Its protein product is CASSPPRTSGGETQYF.

This clonotype showed up just a few times. This chain joins TRBV20-1 and TRBJ2-3, with D tentatively TRBD1 (6 bases). The CDR3 consists of 14 residues. The germline V and J ends were trimmed by 3 bases and 8 bases, with 18 bases remaining between them. Germline V gene data show CDR1 as DFQATT and CDR2 as SNEGSKA (reference sequence). The CDR3 protein is CSASQGWGLSTQYF. The CDR3 DNA follows: TGCAGTGCTAGCCAGGGGTGGGGATTAAGTACGCAGTATTTT.

The chain recombines TRBV10-3 with TRBJ2-7; TRBD1 aligns across 7 bases. After removal of 6 bases from V and 4 bases from J, the junction contained 6 bases not matched to a gene. Per germline, CDR1 ENHRY and CDR2 SYGVKD. This CDR3 comprises 13 residues. The CDR3 nucleotides are TGTGCCATCAGAGAGGGGGCAGGGTACGAGCAGTACGTC. Encoded protein: CAIREGAGYEQYV.

This clonotype was observed at least ten times. This chain uses TRBV4-3 with TRBJ2-1; 7 bases are a match to TRBD2. CDR3 length equals 14 residues. V lost 5 bases and J lost 3; bases outside the gene matches: 4. The germline CDR1 and CDR2 sequences are LGHNA and YSLEER. DNA of the CDR3: TGCGCCAGCAGCGGGGCTAGCGGCTACAATGAGCAGTTCTTC. Its protein is CASSGASGYNEQFF.

This clonotype occurred a few times. This chain links TRBV4-2 with TRBJ2-2; possibly TRBD2 for D (6 bases). With 0 bases removed from V and 0 bases from J, the gap between germline ends came to 14 bases. Germline CDR1 reads LGHNA; CDR2 reads YNFKEQ. This CDR3 has 18 residues. The CDR3 loop reads CASSQDPAGGANTGELFF. The CDR3 nucleotides are TGTGCCAGCAGCCAAGATCCGGCAGGCGGGGCGAACACCGGGGAGCTGTTTTTT.

The chain has TRBV28 and TRBJ1-5, with D possibly matching TRBD1 (5 bases). Per the germline V gene, CDR1 is MDHEN and CDR2 is SYDVKM. The CDR3 loop spans 15 amino acids. The germline V and J ends were trimmed by 7 bases and 7 bases, with 20 bases remaining between them. CDR3 sequence (DNA): TGTGCCAGCACCCTCGGGAGGGGTTTGGGCCAGCCCCAGCATTTT. It specifies CASTLGRGLGQPQHF.

This clonotype was detected only a few times. V is TRBV29-1 and J is TRBJ2-5, with D unclear. Germline assignment: CDR1 SQVTM and CDR2 ANQGSEA. V was cut by 5 bases and J by 2 bases, with 18 bases left in between. This CDR3 is 15 amino acids long. This CDR3 reads CSVSNDLSRQETQYF. Written as DNA, the CDR3 is TGCAGCGTTTCCAACGACCTGTCTCGTCAAGAGACCCAGTACTTC.

This clonotype was detected ten times or more. This sequence joins TRBV11-2 and TRBJ1-2, with 10 bases that match TRBD1. Trimming cost V 5 bases and J 4 bases; bases outside gene matches: 4. This CDR3 has 14 residues. Germline assignment: CDR1 SGHAT and CDR2 FQNNGV. The DNA for the CDR3 is TGTGCCAGCAGCCCTTGGACAGGGGGCTATGGCTACACCTTC. It encodes CASSPWTGGYGYTF.

This clonotype has only a few counts. The rearrangement joins TRBV18 to TRBJ1-1; no firm D call. V shed 0 bases and J shed 1 base, with 9 bases lying between them. The CDR3 is 15 amino acids. Germline V lookup: CDR1 KGHSH, CDR2 LQKENI. CDR3 bases: TGTGCCAGCTCACCACCCTCAACATCGAACACTGAAGCTTTCTTT. This translates into CASSPPSTSNTEAFF.

This clonotype was observed a few times. The chain links TRBV7-8 to TRBJ1-6, with 7 bases lining up with TRBD1. Germline-derived CDR1 and CDR2 are SGHVS and FQNEAQ. This CDR3 has 17 residues. V lost 4 bases, J lost 7 bases, and 13 bases stayed unmatched. The CDR3 sequence: CASSSRQGGRLNSPLHF. The CDR3 DNA reads TGTGCCAGCAGCTCACGTCAGGGGGGGCGCCTAAATTCACCCCTCCACTTT.

This clonotype has more than one count but fewer than ten. This chain links TRBV12-3 or TRBV12-4 with TRBJ2-5, with 11 bases identical to TRBD2. After removal of 6 bases from V and 5 bases from J, the junction contained 8 bases not matched to a gene. This CDR3 contains 15 residues. Here the CDR3 reads CASRSLAGGTETQYF. The DNA for the CDR3 is TGTGCCAGCAGGTCCTTAGCGGGGGGGACTGAGACCCAGTACTTC.

This chain uses TRBV6-5 with TRBJ1-5, with D uncertain. CDR1 MNHEY and CDR2 SVGAGI come from the germline V gene. The V end was cut by 6 bases, the J end by 1 base, with 19 bases between. The CDR3 runs 17 residues. CDR3 DNA sequence: TGTGCCAGCAGCTATTCCTACCCCCCGTCGAGCAATCAGCCCCAGCATTTT. Translating gives CASSYSYPPSSNQPQHF.

This clonotype was counted at least ten times. The chain combines TRBV2 with TRBJ2-5; D is unresolved. CDR3 size: 15 residues. Germline lookup yields CDR1 SNHLY and CDR2 FYNNEI. V lost 7 bases, J lost 0 bases, and 15 bases lay in between. This CDR3 is CASNLARSYQETQYF. The CDR3 region has the DNA TGTGCCAGCAACCTTGCCCGGTCATACCAAGAGACCCAGTACTTC.

This clonotype was seen repeatedly, ten times or more. This chain connects TRBV4-3 to TRBJ1-2; no clear D gene. Germline CDR1 is LGHNA and CDR2 is YSLEER. This CDR3 is 18 amino acids long. Trimming shortened V by 1 base and J by 3 bases, and 21 bases separated the two germline ends. CDR3 region: CASSQGRGQALNYYGYTF. The CDR3 coding sequence is TGCGCCAGCAGCCAAGGACGAGGGCAGGCGCTCAATTACTATGGCTACACCTTC.

CDR3 protein: CASGGGRAITEAFF. The CDR3 coding sequence is TGTGCCAGCGGGGGCGGCAGGGCTATCACTGAAGCTTTCTTT. This rearrangement joins TRBV12-3 or TRBV12-4 to TRBJ1-1; the D gene is possibly TRBD1 (6 bases). There are 14 residues in the CDR3. Deletions cut 8 bases from V and 4 bases from J, with 17 bases between.

The genes are TRBV30 and TRBJ1-1; the D is unclear. The CDR3 consists of 12 residues. The V gene's germline CDR1 is GTSNPN and CDR2 SVGIG (reference sequence). The V end lost 8 bases, the J end lost 2 bases, and 12 bases lay between the germline ends. Here the CDR3 DNA reads TGTGCCCGGCTGCGGATAAACACTGAAGCTTTCTTT. Translated, it gives CARLRINTEAFF.

The chain uses TRBV5-4 and TRBJ2-4, with TRBD2 matching over 9 bases. V lost 0 bases, J lost 6 bases, and 7 bases stayed unmatched. Germline V CDR1 and CDR2: SGHNT, YYREEE (reference sequence). The CDR3 covers 16 residues. Here the CDR3 DNA reads TGTGCCAGCAGCTTGGGGGGTAGCGGGGGAGTAAACATTCAGTACTTC. It codes for CASSLGGSGGVNIQYF.

The chain is built from TRBV7-9 and TRBJ2-6; D is possibly TRBD1 (6 bases). The V end was cut by 5 bases, the J end by 0 bases, with 14 bases between. Germline values: CDR1 SEHNR, CDR2 FQNEAQ (reference sequence). CDR3 length equals 17 residues. CDR3 sequence: CASSARLDSSGANVLTF. The CDR3 DNA reads TGTGCCAGCAGCGCCCGCTTGGACAGCTCTGGGGCCAACGTCCTGACTTTC.

In its sample, this clonotype was seen a few times. The J gene is TRBJ1-5, the V gene TRBV4-3; D remains ambiguous. The germline V gene has CDR1 LGHNA and CDR2 YSLEER. This CDR3 is built from 14 residues. The V gene lost 1 base and the J gene lost 0 bases, with 4 bases spanning the gap. CDR3 protein: CASSQGYSNQPQHF. CDR3 nucleotides: TGCGCCAGCAGCCAAGGGTATAGCAATCAGCCCCAGCATTTT.

In its sample, this clonotype was seen many times. The V and J genes are TRBV5-1 and TRBJ2-1, with 12 positions matching TRBD2. Germline CDR1 is SGHRS and CDR2 is YFSETQ. V shed 4 bases, J shed 8 bases, and the junction held 10 bases outside the gene matches. There are 16 residues in the CDR3. The CDR3 protein is CASSVTSGGMGHEQFF. CDR3 DNA sequence: TGCGCCAGCAGCGTGACTAGCGGGGGCATGGGGCATGAGCAGTTCTTC. The full variable domain, in which reference TRBV5-1 and TRBJ2-1 provide the parts outside the CDR3, is KAGVTQTPRYLIKTRGQQVTLSCSPISGHRSVSWYQQTPGQGLQFLFEYFSETQRNKGNFPGRFSGRQFSNSRSEMNVSTLELGDSALYLCASSVTSGGMGHEQFFGPGTRLTVL.

This clonotype occurred many times. The chain recombines TRBV12-3 or TRBV12-4 with TRBJ2-7; TRBD1 matches 7 bases. The junction had 4 bases not matched to a gene; V was cut back by 3 bases and J by 2 bases. This CDR3 is built from 14 residues. The CDR3 coding sequence is TGTGCCAGCAGTTTCGACAGGGCCCCCTACGAGCAGTACTTC. This sequence encodes CASSFDRAPYEQYF.

In nucleotides, the CDR3 is TGCGCCAGCAGCTTCGGCACGCCGACAGATACGCAGTATTTT. It is translated as CASSFGTPTDTQYF. This chain links TRBV5-1 with TRBJ2-3; no reliable D call. CDR1 is SGHRS and CDR2 is YFSETQ in the germline V gene. This CDR3 region has 14 residues. V was shortened by 2 bases and J by 3 bases, with 10 bases between the two germline ends.

This clonotype was found many times. A much larger clone is a single base away; this may be a read error. The chain recombines TRBV11-2 with TRBJ2-5; D may match TRBD1 or TRBD2 (6 bases each). Trimming pared 3 bases from V and 5 bases from J, leaving 10 bases between. The CDR3 has 13 amino acids. Germline V CDR1 and CDR2: SGHAT, FQNNGV. For the CDR3, the DNA is TGTGCCAGCAGCTTTAGGGGGGCGGAGACCCAGTACTTC. It encodes CASSFRGAETQYF.

V gene TRBV28 combines with J gene TRBJ1-3; TRBD1 is a possible D gene (5 bases). CDR3 length: 15 residues. Germline loops: CDR1 MDHEN, CDR2 SYDVKM. V was cut by 5 bases and J by 0 bases, with 11 bases left in between. CDR3 in amino acids: CASSLSQGSGNTIYF. DNA of the CDR3: TGTGCCAGCAGTCTCTCCCAGGGCTCTGGAAACACCATATATTTT.

The chain couples TRBV7-8 to TRBJ2-3; 7 bases match TRBD1. CDR1 is SGHVS, CDR2 FQNEAQ, per germline. This CDR3 has 14 residues. J lost 0 bases, V lost 5 bases, and 2 bases had no gene match. The CDR3 nucleotides read TGTGCCAGCAGCGGACAGGTTAGCACAGATACGCAGTATTTT. This codes for CASSGQVSTDTQYF.